This TCR beta chain was recorded in a study of T cell changes during pregnancy in multiple sclerosis. Method: immunoSEQ multiplex PCR; TCRdb's copy keeps in-frame clones and lacks some. The data show about 40,000 clones, with almost 95% seen just once and over 0.75% held by the top ten. V was pared by 8 bases and J by 7 bases, with 18 bases between. Germline CDR1 is LNHDA and CDR2 is SQIVND (reference sequence). This CDR3 region has 14 residues. The gene calls are TRBV19 and TRBJ2-4; possibly TRBD1 for D (7 bases). The source is a female donor with multiple sclerosis, enrolled in a pregnancy study. Sample: CD4+ T cells from peripheral blood mononuclear cells, taken before pregnancy. The DNA for the CDR3 is TGTGCCAGTCGAACCCAGGGGGGAAATAACATTCAGTACTTC. Translated: CASRTQGGNNIQYF.